This passage covers 5 T cell receptor beta chains from one sample sequenced in a study of T cell repertoires in cytomegalovirus infection. MiXCR, run by TCRdb on the reads, gives a single entry per CDR3 protein. The table lists about 530,000 distinct CDR3 sequences, 26% of them singletons. Sequenced: PBMCs. The receptors here all came from a human donor in good health (CMV status not recorded). Some clones in this sample may be carry-over from other donors' samples.

In its sample, this clonotype was seen a few times. The V gene is TRBV7-3, the J gene TRBJ2-1; possible D gene TRBD2, 6 bases. V was pared by 5 bases and J by 1 base, with 12 bases between. The CDR3 extends over 15 amino acids. Germline assignment: CDR1 SGHTA and CDR2 FQGTGA. The CDR3 DNA is TGTGCCAGCAGCCCTGGGACTCTTTCCTACAATGAGCAGTTCTTC. This codes for CASSPGTLSYNEQFF.

The CDR3: CSASTTGQAYNEKLFF. The DNA for the CDR3 is TGCAGTGCTAGTACTACTGGGCAGGCATATAATGAAAAACTGTTTTTT. The V gene is TRBV20-1, the J gene TRBJ1-4; D remains unclear. The V gene's germline CDR1 is DFQATT and CDR2 SNEGSKA (reference sequence). CDR3 length: 16 amino acids. V was trimmed by 3 bases and J by 4 bases, leaving 18 bases between them.

The chain has TRBV20-1 and TRBJ2-3; 7 positions match TRBD2. The CDR3 length is 13 residues. The trim removed 5 bases at V and 4 bases at J, leaving 6 bases unmatched. Germline V lookup: CDR1 DFQATT, CDR2 SNEGSKA (reference sequence). The CDR3 region has the DNA TGCAGTGCTGGTGGCGGGAGTTCAGATACGCAGTATTTT. Protein product: CSAGGGSSDTQYF.

The chain uses TRBV28 and TRBJ1-5; D is undetermined. This CDR3 contains 13 residues. V was clipped by 5 bases and J by 4 bases, with 9 bases between them. Germline V gives CDR1 MDHEN, CDR2 SYDVKM. CDR3 sequence: CASSRQLNQPQHF. Here the CDR3 DNA reads TGTGCCAGCAGTCGTCAGTTAAATCAGCCCCAGCATTTT.

In regard to this clonotype: The junction does not match germline at one end; this may be a read error. This chain links TRBV2 with TRBJ1-1; D remains unclear. Germline V CDR1 and CDR2: SNHLY, FYNNEI. The CDR3 runs 12 residues. CDR3 sequence reads: CAISDNWPEAFF. In DNA form, the CDR3 reads TGTGCCATCAGTGACAATTGGCCAGAAGCTTTCTTT.